This T cell receptor beta chain comes out of a study of response to subunit inactivated influenza vaccine. This CDR3 is built from 14 residues. The trim removed 5 bases at V and 6 bases at J, leaving 6 bases unmatched. Germline V gives CDR1 LGHDT, CDR2 YNNKEL (reference sequence). A note on this clonotype: Its specificity is unknown.

Study outcomes and limitations: Authors suggested each seasonal flu vaccination may recruit only limited numbers of new T cells.

Using its own MiXCR run on the RT-PCR reads, TCRdb lists one record per CDR3 protein. This table holds about 310,000 distinct CDR3 sequences, around 20% found once. The TCR was taken from a man aged 45 to 70 who received an inactivated influenza vaccine. Sequencing was performed on PBMCs from blood, taken approximately 20 months after vaccination. The chain combines TRBV3-1 with TRBJ1-1; 10 nucleotides align to TRBD1. CDR3 DNA sequence: TGTGCCAGCAGCGCAACCGGGACAGGGGCTGAAGCTTTCTTT. It codes for CASSATGTGAEAFF.